The 11 T cell receptor beta chains below all came from one sample that was sequenced in a study of PD-1 blockade in mismatch repair-deficient tumors. The table came from immunoSEQ multiplex PCR; TCRdb's copy has only in-frame clones and leaves some out. The sample has approximately 130,000 clones, about 85% seen once. Sequenced here: peripheral blood, sampled 44 weeks after starting pembrolizumab. The receptor source for this set is an adult with mismatch repair-deficient cancer.

J is TRBJ2-3 and V is TRBV15; 7 bases are a match to TRBD1. The V segment lost 5 bases and the J segment 8 bases; nucleotides outside the gene matches: 10. CDR1 LNHNV and CDR2 YYDKDF come from the germline V gene (reference sequence). CDR3 length: 14 residues. DNA of the CDR3: TGTGCCACCAGCGAGGACAGGAGCATGGGTACGCAGTATTTT. Its protein is CATSEDRSMGTQYF.

V gene TRBV10-2 combines with J gene TRBJ2-5; D possibly corresponds to TRBD2 (6 bases). Germline CDR1 WSHSY, CDR2 SAAADI. Trimming pared 3 bases from V and 1 base from J, leaving 9 bases between. The CDR3 has 14 amino acids. This CDR3 is CASSDRDSQETQYF. As DNA, the CDR3 is TGCGCCAGCAGTGACCGGGACTCCCAAGAGACCCAGTACTTC.

For the CDR3, the DNA is TGCGCCAGCAGCCAAGTGATGAGTGGGGACAGGGGGCGGAGCACTGAAGCTTTCTTT. It specifies CASSQVMSGDRGRSTEAFF. The chain is built from TRBV4-1 and TRBJ1-1, with 12 bases lining up with TRBD1. Germline V gives CDR1 MGHRA, CDR2 YSYEKL. J gave up 4 bases and V 1 base, and 13 bases lay outside the gene matches. The CDR3 spans 19 residues.

The chain carries TRBV28 and TRBJ1-3; weak D call: TRBD1 (5 bases). CDR1 is MDHEN and CDR2 is SYDVKM in the germline V gene. V lost 5 bases and J 0 bases, leaving 17 bases between the germline ends. The CDR3 sequence is 17 residues long. The CDR3 here is CASSLIRERVSGNTIYF. For the CDR3, the DNA is TGTGCCAGCAGTCTCATCAGGGAAAGGGTCTCTGGAAACACCATATATTTT.

This clone was seen a single time. The chain carries TRBV27 and TRBJ2-2; TRBD2 might be the D (5 bases). Trimming removed 10 bases from V and 0 bases from J, with 12 bases in between. Germline-derived CDR1 and CDR2 are MNHEY and SMNVEV (reference sequence). The CDR3 runs to 14 residues. The CDR3 bases are TGTGCCACCCAGACTACTCCGAACACCGGGGAGCTGTTTTTT. Encoded protein: CATQTTPNTGELFF.

The gene calls are TRBV12-2 and TRBJ1-3; the table names TRBD1, a call not compared with the DNA. TRBV12-2 is given as a pseudogene. This CDR3 has 18 amino acids. In nucleotides, the CDR3 is TGTGCAAGTCGCTTACCGGACAGGACCGTACCCTCTGGAAACACCATATATTTT. Protein: CASRLPDRTVPSGNTIYF.

The chain employs TRBV14 and TRBJ2-3; no clear D. The CDR3 sequence is 16 residues long. V lost 7 bases to trimming and J lost 0 bases, with 17 bases between them. The germline V gene encodes CDR1 SGHDN and CDR2 FVKESK. DNA of the CDR3: TGTGCCAGCAATGCGACGTCCCCACGTAGCACAGATACGCAGTATTTT. The encoded protein is CASNATSPRSTDTQYF.

The chain couples TRBV28 to TRBJ1-1; no clear D gene. Looked up from germline, CDR1 is MDHEN and CDR2 is SYDVKM. The CDR3 has 14 residues. V was trimmed by 5 bases and J by 0 bases, leaving 10 bases between them. CDR3 sequence (DNA): TGTGCCAGCAGTCCAGTCAGGCTGAACACTGAAGCTTTCTTT. Its translation: CASSPVRLNTEAFF.

This clone was detected only a few times. This chain connects TRBV5-1 to TRBJ1-1; perhaps TRBD1 as D (6 bases). The CDR3 is 13 residues long. The V end lost 4 bases, the J end lost 4 bases, and 11 bases lay between the germline ends. Looked up from germline, CDR1 is SGHRS and CDR2 is YFSETQ. CDR3 nucleotide sequence: TGCGCCAGCAGCCTAACAGGGCGCACTGAAGCTTTCTTT. It specifies CASSLTGRTEAFF.

V and J are TRBV4-2 and TRBJ2-7; TRBD2 matches 7 bases. The germline CDR1 and CDR2 sequences are LGHNA and YNFKEQ. With 1 base clipped from V and 0 bases from J, the junction kept 0 bases outside the gene matches. This CDR3 is 14 amino acids long. This CDR3 is CASSQGLASYEQYF. For the CDR3, the DNA is TGTGCCAGCAGCCAAGGACTAGCCTCCTACGAGCAGTACTTC.

This rearrangement joins TRBV5-1 to TRBJ1-2; TRBD1 might be the D (5 bases). This CDR3 is 15 amino acids long. V lost 0 bases and J lost 0, with 9 bases in between. Germline V gene data show CDR1 as SGHRS and CDR2 as YFSETQ. The CDR3 spells CASSLAWTSNYGYTF. CDR3 DNA: TGCGCCAGCAGCTTGGCTTGGACATCTAACTATGGCTACACCTTC.